The 12 T cell receptor beta chains given below trace back to one sample, sequenced in a study of radiotherapy plus CTLA-4 blockade in lung cancer. Using immunoSEQ multiplex PCR, the repertoire was profiled, and TCRdb retains in-frame clones only, with some absent. The sample holds 35,000 to 40,000 clones; approximately 86% are singletons and the top ten take roughly 23%. This specimen was peripheral blood, taken from a patient treated with radiotherapy plus ipilimumab. These receptors all come from a human donor with non-small cell lung cancer whose response to radiotherapy plus ipilimumab could not be evaluated.

The CDR3 loop is CASSPQTGELFF. The CDR3 nucleotides are TGTGCCAGCTCACCGCAGACCGGGGAGCTGTTTTTT. The gene calls are TRBV18 and TRBJ2-2; D call uncertain. From germline, CDR1 is KGHSH and CDR2 LQKENI. The length of the CDR3 is 12 residues. V gave up 3 bases and J gave up 5 bases, with 4 bases separating them.

This chain links TRBV6-5 with TRBJ2-1, with TRBD2 identical over 15 bases. V shed 0 bases and J 9 bases; nucleotides not matched to a gene: 0. Germline CDR1 MNHEY, CDR2 SVGAGI. This CDR3 region has 15 residues. CDR3 DNA sequence: TGTGCCAGCAGTTACTCGGGACTAGCGGGAGGTGAGCAGTTCTTC. This codes for CASSYSGLAGGEQFF.

V is TRBV7-9 and J is TRBJ2-4, with D maybe TRBD1 (6 bases). Trimming took 3 bases from V and 9 from J, leaving 15 bases between them. There are 14 residues in the CDR3. The V gene's germline CDR1 is SEHNR and CDR2 FQNEAQ (reference sequence). The CDR3 DNA sequence: TGTGCCAGCAGCTTCGGCAGGGGTGGAAGCATTCAGTACTTC. This translates into CASSFGRGGSIQYF.

The chain recombines TRBV6-1 with TRBJ2-2; 7 bases fit TRBD2. Germline V CDR1 and CDR2: MNHNS, SASEGT. Trimming took 4 bases from V and 7 from J; bases not matched to a gene: 9. The CDR3 has 15 residues. The CDR3: CASSARGLTLGELFF. In DNA form, the CDR3 reads TGTGCCAGCAGTGCTAGGGGACTAACTCTCGGGGAGCTGTTTTTT.

The rearrangement joins TRBV5-1 to TRBJ2-3; 8 bases are a match to TRBD1. The CDR3 runs to 15 residues. J was trimmed by 2 bases and V by 4 bases; bases with no gene match: 6. CDR1 is SGHRS and CDR2 is YFSETQ in the germline V gene. Here the CDR3 reads CASSGRQGNTDTQYF. The CDR3 DNA follows: TGCGCCAGCAGCGGGAGACAGGGGAACACAGATACGCAGTATTTT.

The gene calls are TRBV28 and TRBJ2-6, with 9 bases aligning to TRBD1. The CDR3 extends over 17 amino acids. Germline V gene lookup returns CDR1 MDHEN and CDR2 SYDVKM. Trimming cost V 6 bases and J 3 bases; bases outside gene matches: 9. The CDR3 loop reads CASSIQQGANGANVLTF. Here the CDR3 DNA reads TGTGCCAGCAGCATACAACAGGGGGCGAATGGGGCCAACGTCCTGACTTTC.

The chain carries TRBV4-3 and TRBJ2-3; 7 nucleotides match TRBD1. CDR3 length equals 17 residues. From germline, CDR1 is LGHNA and CDR2 YSLEER. V was clipped by 0 bases and J by 0 bases; unmatched bases: 6. The CDR3 DNA reads TGCGCCAGCAGCCAAGATCAAGGGGGCGGGAGCACAGATACGCAGTATTTT. This encodes CASSQDQGGGSTDTQYF.

V and J are TRBV19 and TRBJ2-1; 7 bases match TRBD2. From germline, CDR1 is LNHDA and CDR2 SQIVND (reference sequence). V shed 0 bases and J 0 bases; nucleotides not matched to a gene: 2. CDR3 length: 16 amino acids. The CDR3 nucleotides are TGTGCCAGTAGTATAGACCGGGACTACTCCTACAATGAGCAGTTCTTC. It codes for CASSIDRDYSYNEQFF.

The gene calls are TRBV2 and TRBJ1-5; TRBD1 aligns across 11 bases. This CDR3 is 17 amino acids long. V trimming: 5 bases; J trimming: 5 bases; junction bases outside the gene matches: 11. Germline CDR1 is SNHLY and CDR2 is FYNNEI. In nucleotides, the CDR3 is TGTGCCAGCAGTCCCCAACGGACAGGGGGCTTGTATCAGCCCCAGCATTTT. It specifies CASSPQRTGGLYQPQHF.

This clone has a handful of counts. This chain uses TRBV28 with TRBJ2-2, with D possibly being TRBD2 (5 bases). Trimming cost V 2 bases and J 3 bases, with 13 bases left between them. Per the germline V gene, CDR1 is MDHEN and CDR2 is SYDVKM. The CDR3 has 16 residues. The CDR3 reads CASSLLGPGDTGELFF. CDR3 nucleotide sequence: TGTGCCAGCAGTTTACTTGGGCCCGGGGACACCGGGGAGCTGTTTTTT.

This CDR3 reads CASSQQGTYSNQPQHF. CDR3 DNA: TGTGCCAGCAGTCAACAGGGTACCTATAGCAATCAGCCCCAGCATTTT. V usage is TRBV28 and J usage is TRBJ1-5, with D possibly matching TRBD1 (6 bases). The V gene lost 5 bases and the J gene lost 0 bases, with 14 bases spanning the gap. The CDR3 runs to 16 residues. In germline, CDR1 is MDHEN, CDR2 SYDVKM. The full variable domain, its missing parts supplied by reference TRBV28 and TRBJ1-5, is DVKVTQSSRYLVKRTGEKVFLECVQDMDHENMFWYRQDPGLGLRLIYFSYDVKMKEKGDIPEGYSVSREKKERFSLILESASTNQTSMYLCASSQQGTYSNQPQHFGDGTRLSIL.

The chain joins TRBV6-4 to TRBJ2-6; TRBD1 might be the D (6 bases). The germline V and J ends were trimmed by 4 bases and 0 bases, with 13 bases remaining between them. Germline loops: CDR1 MRHNA, CDR2 SNTAGT. CDR3 length equals 17 residues. The CDR3 region has the DNA TGTGCCAGCAGTGGTCGACAGGTCGCCTCTGGGGCCAACGTCCTGACTTTC. This translates into CASSGRQVASGANVLTF.